The clone carrying this T cell receptor beta chain was detected only once. Sampled blood was obtained at baseline, cycle 4 day 1, and cycle 7 day 1. This sample stems from a study of OX40 agonist ivuxolimab in advanced cancers. About the study: In this trial design, patients received ivuxolimab intravenously at 0.01 to 10 mg/kg every 2 weeks.

Repertoires were generated with immunoSEQ multiplex PCR, while TCRdb's copy carries only in-frame clones and drops some. The sample records 35,000 to 45,000 clones, 80% to 90% being singletons. This specimen was CD4+ or CD8+ T cells sorted from blood, taken in a trial of the OX40 agonist ivuxolimab. This receptor was obtained from an adult with an advanced solid tumor such as melanoma, head and neck, liver or kidney cancer.

DNA for the CDR3: TGTGCCAGCAGCTTGAGACTAGCGGGACCCCTCGGAGAGACCCAGTACTTC. Its protein product is CASSLRLAGPLGETQYF. The chain has TRBV11-2 and TRBJ2-5, with TRBD2 matching over 11 bases. The CDR3 is 17 amino acids. Germline loops: CDR1 SGHAT, CDR2 FQNNGV. The J segment lost 4 bases and the V segment lost 3 bases, leaving 10 bases of the junction unmatched.